Listed here is a single T cell receptor (beta chain). Its antigen remains undetermined. The input lacks base qualities; no much larger clone sits a single base away. Counted from cysteine to phenylalanine, this CDR3 has 16 amino acids. Here the CDR3 DNA is all that survives: 48 bases in frame from base 1. The junction shows trimming of 0 bases on V and 0 bases on J, plus 10 bases between the germline ends. According to the germline V gene, CDR1 reads SGHRS and CDR2 reads YFSETQ. The library was generated by the immunoSEQ multiplex PCR assay. The multiplex PCR relied on a mix of 60 forward primers for TCR Vbeta segments and 13 reverse primers for TCR Jbeta segments. The CDR3 region of rearranged TCR beta genes was amplified from genomic DNA with a multiplex PCR assay. The Illumina HiSeq System was used to sequence the amplified TCR beta libraries as 87-base-pair reads. The authors processed their data as follows. Across the 670 or so repertoires, a later analysis counted 80 million or so unique TCR beta chains, some 11 million of which were shared by at least two donors. A nearest-neighbor algorithm error-corrected the raw reads and collapsed the reads into unique sequences, merging closely related sequences to remove PCR and sequencing errors. To assign V, D and J gene segments, CDR3 sequences were aligned to IMGT reference sequences. For a sequence to be retained, a match of at least six nucleotides to both a V gene segment and a J gene segment was required. A rearrangement counted as productive if the CDR3 had no stop codons and remained in frame with V and J, and every other rearrangement counted as non-productive. Following IMGT convention, CDR3 was defined as the stretch from the second conserved V-encoded cysteine to the conserved J-encoded phenylalanine. The earlier analysis of about 620 of the donors excluded sequences that lacked an unambiguous match to a single V gene segment. An earlier analysis of around 600 of the donors classified V segments as functional when productive rearrangements were above 56.7% and as segregating when the standard deviation between donors was above 5%. A statistical classification framework was developed to diagnose cytomegalovirus status using the catalog of TCR beta chain sequences. V and J gene assignment, in a later analysis, came from comparing TCR nucleotide sequences with IMGT/GENE-DB human TR gene sequences. Using the TCRdist pipeline, a later analysis assigned CDR3 sequences along with most-parsimonious VDJ recombination scenarios. A later analysis defined each TCR beta chain by its CDR3 amino acid sequence plus V-gene family, and excluded reads lacking a unique V-gene family. A later analysis removed roughly 590 highly shared, low-generation-probability nucleotide sequences to deal with suspected cross-contamination and a sequencing artifact. A later analysis calculated a clonal expansion index for each public chain from normalized within-repertoire ranks of inferred template counts. A later analysis computed generation probabilities with a VDJ recombination model fitted to out-of-frame rearrangements, and checked the results against IGoR. In a later analysis, hypergeometric tests were used to score TCR-TCR, TCR-HLA and TCR-CMV co-occurrence, with a repertoire-size bias correction applied to TCR pairs. In a later analysis, false discovery rates were estimated by permuting HLA or CMV assignments 20 times. A later analysis grouped co-occurring TCRs with DBSCAN, adding TCRdist sequence similarity when clustering within HLA-allele-positive subsets. For co-occurrence clustering, repertoires with fewer than 30,000 or more than 120,000 public chains were excluded, along with five or six repertoires with anomalous nucleotide sharing. The table comes from immuneACCESS by way of TCRdb, which keeps in-frame sequences with V and J called. Part of the clones is missing from these tables; in studies checked, under half for an unresolved V gene and the rest for unknown reasons. V and J calls plus clone size are reproduced from that table; the DNA served to infer D and trimming. In all, the sample holds about 130,000 clones, and about four fifths of those were seen once. Around 5% of the sample is held by the ten biggest clonotypes.

This record comes from a study of cytomegalovirus exposure and HLA in healthy donors (dated by TCRdb to 2016 to 2017). Context from the whole study: An earlier analysis of a few hundred of the donors reported under 300 Gb of sequence data and 95 million to 120 million unique TCR beta sequences obtained from some 200 million T cells. Four to six DR-DQ haplotypes were handled as single units for association and clustering, since linkage in the cohort was strong. The later analysis used no new phenotypic data to find candidate immune exposures, relying instead on TCR beta sequences and their occurrence across donors. Approximately 310 gigabases of sequencing data and approximately 84 million unique TCR sequences were included in an early release covering about 600 HLA-typed donors. HLA typing included class I and class II loci at four-digit resolution. An earlier analysis of 587 of the donors applied high-throughput TCR beta sequencing to assess whether each TCR beta V gene segment acted as functional or pseudogenic. To predict cytomegalovirus infection status, the study brought together high-throughput TCR immunosequencing, statistical association of individual TCRs with disease status, and machine learning. The number of typed donors differed by locus: about 629-630 for A, B, C, DRB1 and DQB1; 522 for DQA1; about 600 for DPA1; and some 450 for DPB1. Every discovery cohort repertoire had been produced on one sequencing platform. Genome-wide SNP genotypes for about 55% of the roughly 670 donors were used in a later genetic analysis, which treated that subset as a discovery cohort. The T cell repertoires of several hundred subjects were profiled by immunosequencing and related to cytomegalovirus serostatus. A later analysis re-analyzed previously published TCR beta repertoires from roughly 690 donors and added high-resolution HLA genotyping to study TCR occurrence patterns. Donor age, sex, ethnicity and CMV serostatus were compiled alongside the repertoire data. The study was designed to test whether signatures of past pathogen exposure could be identified by cataloging public T cell receptors. On average, around 230,000 unique TCR beta nucleotide sequences were sequenced per donor among a few hundred genotyped donors of the cohort, with roughly 18% of those sequences being non-productive. In addition to the first cohort of 500 to 850 subjects, a separate validation cohort of 120 different subjects was used. The genetic ancestry cluster associated with self-reported Caucasian donors included 81% of the roughly 410 genotyped donors.

The cohort comprised around 700 healthy bone marrow donors. All cohort members were sampled while nominally healthy, although unrecorded immune exposures were likely present. The donor was CMV seronegative and belonged to the group of 350 to 400 seronegative cohort members. Every donor gave a peripheral blood sample, and the peripheral blood mononuclear cells from that sample were used for TCR beta sequencing. Genomic DNA was extracted from the blood cell samples with the Qiagen DNeasy Blood Extraction Kit. Results the study describes overall, beyond this receptor: In this cohort, only TCR beta chains were sequenced, and detectable features were limited by the absence of alpha or paired-chain data. Assigning TCR associations to individual alleles was difficult when HLA alleles, especially DR and DQ, strongly co-occurred. The presence/absence analyses assumed that sequencing depth was roughly uniform across donors, and that assumption may not be true. HLA typing was unavailable for some donors at each locus, so association tests used only the typed subset. Most CMV-associated TCR beta chains appeared to be HLA-restricted in a later analysis, and the HLA associations seemed to be driven largely by CMV exposure. Some IMGT-functional V segments, including TRBV6-2 and TRBV6-3, could not be told apart with the 87-base-pair reads, so those segments were excluded. The authors suggested that the approach could potentially be extended to other disease states and immunological phenotypes. A later analysis associated around 16,000 TCR beta sequences with specific HLA alleles at a false discovery rate of 0.05. Correlated functional status among segregating V segments might be attributable to linkage disequilibrium, but an unknown experimental factor could not be ruled out. In vitro tests confirmed that a few of the cytomegalovirus-associated TCR beta chains recognize cytomegalovirus antigens. A further reported finding was that TCR beta sequences accurately predicted the HLA-A and HLA-B alleles for most subjects in the first cohort. A later analysis found that TCR association rates varied across HLA loci, with DRB1 alleles showing the most associated TCRs and HLA-C alleles the fewest. In an earlier analysis of fewer than 700 of the donors, most TCR beta V segments appeared in productive rearrangements about 90% or about 30% of the time, broadly matching IMGT annotations. V-gene and J-gene trimming of TCR beta chains was associated with a missense DCLRE1C variant in a later genetic analysis, and the association was replicated in an independent cohort. In a later genetic analysis, fewer N-insertions in productive TCRs were reported among donors in an Asian-associated ancestry cluster than the roughly 700-donor mean. The classifier was reported to diagnose cytomegalovirus status with high specificity and sensitivity in both the original cohort and the validation cohort. The earlier analysis of 587 of the donors excluded some 16 rarely observed V segments, including chromosome 9 orphons, because counts were too low. In a later analysis, HLA-associated TCR beta chains were found to be more clonally expanded and to have lower generation probabilities than equally common non-associated chains. While some public TCRs were present in many individuals, most TCR sequences turned up only very rarely across donors. The study gave a list of some 150 TCR beta chains associated with cytomegalovirus. The sequencing pipeline was judged likely to have produced a cluster of highly shared sequence variants as a technical artifact. Several of the top co-occurrence clusters appeared to be linked to parvovirus B19, influenza, CMV and Epstein-Barr virus, according to a later analysis. Immune exposure information for the cohort was limited to CMV serostatus.

The source is a man aged 30 to 39 in good health and CMV-seronegative. The sample was PBMCs. Here the chain combines TRBV5-1 and TRBJ2-1; the best D guess is TRBD1, with 5 bases matching. The sequenced DNA: TGCGCCAGCAGCTTGGAAGGGGTAAGCTCCTACAATGAGCAGTTCTTC. Its product reads: CASSLEGVSSYNEQFF. Extended through the reference TRBV5-1 and TRBJ2-1 proteins, this CDR3 yields the full variable domain: KAGVTQTPRYLIKTRGQQVTLSCSPISGHRSVSWYQQTPGQGLQFLFEYFSETQRNKGNFPGRFSGRQFSNSRSEMNVSTLELGDSALYLCASSLEGVSSYNEQFFGPGTRLTVL.